The present T cell receptor (beta chain) was sequenced within a study of cytomegalovirus exposure and HLA in healthy donors. Study-level information: The 95 to 150 validation repertoires were produced on the same platform as the 720 or so repertoires of the first cohort. This was reported in a later analysis. The study, taken as a whole, reports: A few CMV-associated chains proved CMV antigen-specific in vitro.

This clone was observed a handful of times. Its antigen is still unknown. The germline CDR1 and CDR2 sequences are ENHRY and SYGVKD. After removal of 10 bases from V and 5 bases from J, the junction contained 9 bases not matched to a gene. This CDR3 has 13 amino acids. Libraries were prepared by immunoSEQ multiplex PCR; TCRdb keeps only in-frame clonotypes and omits some of them. This table holds about 110,000 clones, 88% found once. The chain has TRBV10-3 and TRBJ2-7, with 9 bases that match TRBD2. This clonotype was sampled from a woman in her twenties or thirties in good health and CMV-seropositive. Specimen: PBMCs. The CDR3 protein is CATASGETDEQYF. CDR3 DNA sequence: TGTGCCACTGCTAGCGGGGAGACCGACGAGCAGTACTTC.